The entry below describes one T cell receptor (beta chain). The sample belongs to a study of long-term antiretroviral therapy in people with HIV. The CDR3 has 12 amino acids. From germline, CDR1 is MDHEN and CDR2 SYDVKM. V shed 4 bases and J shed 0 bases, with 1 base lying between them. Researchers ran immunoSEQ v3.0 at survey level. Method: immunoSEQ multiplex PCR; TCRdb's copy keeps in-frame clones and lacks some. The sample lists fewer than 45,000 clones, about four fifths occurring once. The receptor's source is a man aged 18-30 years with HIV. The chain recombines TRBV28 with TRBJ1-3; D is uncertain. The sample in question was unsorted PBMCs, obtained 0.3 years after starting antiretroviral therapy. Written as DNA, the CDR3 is TGTGCCAGCAGTTACTCTGGAAACACCATATATTTT. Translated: CASSYSGNTIYF.